Listed below are T cell receptor beta chains from one sample, sequenced in a study of identical twins. Each CDR3 protein is one row after TCRdb ran MiXCR on the 5' RACE reads. The sample shows around 220,000 distinct CDR3 sequences, over 11% of them seen only once. Material for sequencing was memory (CD45RO+) T cells sorted from blood. These TCRs come from a woman younger than 30 in good health. Each CDR3 is given with its conserved first and last residue. The order of the fields is clone size, V gene, D gene, CDR3 length, J gene, CDR3 protein, CDR3 DNA. A D gene is named only where the DNA matches it firmly. A clone size is listed for some rows: how often the clone was seen (once, few, many), or a class if it is expanded.

.	TRBV12-3/TRBV12-4	.	15	TRBJ2-3	CASSPLQSSTDTQYF	TGTGCCAGCAGTCCGTTACAGAGCTCCACAGATACGCAGTATTTT
.	TRBV7-9	TRBD1	16	TRBJ2-3	CASSQGTGGSADTQYF	TGTGCCAGCAGCCAAGGGACAGGGGGGTCAGCAGATACGCAGTATTTT
few	TRBV28	.	13	TRBJ2-3	CVSRDSYTDTQYF	TGTGTCAGCAGGGACTCGTACACAGATACGCAGTATTTT
.	TRBV6-1	TRBD1	15	TRBJ2-1	CASRRRQGSYNEQFF	TGTGCCAGCAGAAGACGACAGGGGTCTTACAATGAGCAGTTCTTC
.	TRBV20-1	TRBD1	14	TRBJ2-5	CSAPLGGASETQYF	TGCAGTGCCCCCCTAGGGGGCGCCTCGGAGACCCAGTACTTC
few	TRBV6-2/TRBV6-3	.	14	TRBJ2-2	CASIRDPPTGELFF	TGTGCCAGCATAAGGGACCCGCCCACCGGGGAGCTGTTTTTT
.	TRBV12-3/TRBV12-4	.	13	TRBJ1-5	CASSTGLRQPQHF	TGTGCCAGCAGTACAGGGTTAAGGCAGCCCCAGCATTTT
few	TRBV20-1	TRBD1	16	TRBJ2-5	CSARDLRTGGQETQYF	TGCAGTGCTAGAGATCTCCGGACAGGGGGCCAGGAGACCCAGTACTTC
few	TRBV7-2	.	13	TRBJ1-1	CASSQTTGVGAFF	TGTGCCAGCAGCCAAACCACTGGGGTTGGGGCTTTCTTT
.	TRBV2	.	12	TRBJ1-1	CASRQSNTEAFF	TGTGCCAGCAGGCAGAGTAACACTGAAGCTTTCTTT
few	TRBV18	TRBD2	15	TRBJ2-1	CASSRLAGQYNEQFF	TGTGCCAGCTCACGGCTAGCGGGACAATACAATGAGCAGTTCTTC
few	TRBV7-3	.	13	TRBJ2-1	CASSLVDGTAQFF	TGTGCCAGCAGCTTAGTGGATGGGACCGCTCAGTTCTTC
many	TRBV20-1	.	16	TRBJ2-1	CSARVRLARSLDEQFF	TGCAGTGCTAGGGTTAGGCTAGCGCGTTCTCTCGATGAGCAGTTCTTC
few	TRBV5-1	.	14	TRBJ1-1	CASSLFGSNTEAFF	TGCGCCAGCAGCCTTTTCGGGTCTAACACTGAAGCTTTCTTT
many	TRBV20-1	TRBD2	17	TRBJ2-3	CSGEGGLAGGRRDTQYF	TGCAGTGGGGAGGGAGGTTTAGCGGGAGGTCGGCGGGATACGCAGTATTTT
.	TRBV18	.	13	TRBJ2-3	CASSRQRTDTQYF	TGTGCCAGCTCTCGACAGCGCACAGATACGCAGTATTTT
.	TRBV20-1	TRBD2	14	TRBJ2-2	CSARAQRGTGELFF	TGCAGTGCTAGAGCACAGCGGGGCACCGGGGAGCTGTTTTTT
.	TRBV19	.	15	TRBJ1-6	CASSIPSRGNSPLHF	TGTGCCAGTAGTATTCCATCCAGGGGAAATTCACCCCTCCACTTT
few	TRBV2	TRBD2	16	TRBJ2-1	CASSDPGGSSYNEQFF	TGTGCCAGCAGTGACCCCGGGGGGAGCTCCTACAATGAGCAGTTCTTC
.	TRBV4-2	.	16	TRBJ1-4	CASSPKQASGNEKLFF	TGTGCCAGCAGCCCAAAGCAGGCGTCGGGTAATGAAAAACTGTTTTTT
few	TRBV6-1	.	15	TRBJ2-7	CASEIGGRVTYEQYF	TGTGCCAGCGAAATTGGGGGGCGGGTCACCTACGAGCAGTACTTC
few	TRBV6-2/TRBV6-3	TRBD1	15	TRBJ1-5	CASSSGGRGNQPQHF	TGTGCCAGCTCCTCAGGGGGCAGGGGGAATCAGCCCCAGCATTTT
few	TRBV20-1	TRBD2	17	TRBJ2-3	CSARDKREGPLPYTQYF	TGCAGTGCTAGAGATAAGCGGGAGGGTCCCCTACCCTATACGCAGTATTTT
many	TRBV20-1	.	15	TRBJ1-1	CSARDPRGSYTEAFF	TGCAGTGCTAGAGATCCTCGTGGGTCTTACACTGAAGCTTTCTTT
.	TRBV9	.	16	TRBJ1-1	CASSPQSRDTATEAFF	TGTGCCAGCAGCCCTCAGTCCAGGGATACGGCCACTGAAGCTTTCTTT
few	TRBV11-2	TRBD1	13	TRBJ2-7	CASSFGTAYEQYF	TGTGCCAGCAGCTTTGGGACAGCTTACGAGCAGTACTTC
few	TRBV7-9	.	14	TRBJ2-2	CASSQLANTGELFF	TGTGCCAGCAGCCAGCTAGCGAACACCGGGGAGCTGTTTTTT
.	TRBV5-1	.	15	TRBJ2-1	CASSEHSGPSRGQFF	TGCGCCAGCAGCGAACACTCGGGGCCAAGCCGGGGGCAGTTCTTC
few	TRBV3-1	.	16	TRBJ1-4	CASSQEAAATNEKLFF	TGTGCCAGCAGCCAAGAGGCGGCAGCAACTAATGAAAAACTGTTTTTT
.	TRBV27	TRBD1	16	TRBJ2-2	CASSLTGVGNTGELFF	TGTGCCAGCAGTTTAACAGGGGTTGGGAACACCGGGGAGCTGTTTTTT
.	TRBV5-5	TRBD1	15	TRBJ2-1	CASSFLGGTGNEQFF	TGTGCCAGCAGCTTCCTAGGCGGGACAGGCAATGAGCAGTTCTTC
many	TRBV12-3/TRBV12-4	TRBD1	14	TRBJ1-2	CASSLGQANYGYTF	TGTGCCAGCAGTCTGGGACAGGCCAACTATGGCTACACCTTC
.	TRBV7-8	.	14	TRBJ1-1	CASSGGTMNTEAFF	TGTGCCAGCAGCGGGGGGACAATGAACACTGAAGCTTTCTTT
few	TRBV6-1	.	14	TRBJ2-1	CASSDWGSSNEQFF	TGTGCCAGCAGTGACTGGGGATCAAGCAATGAGCAGTTCTTC
.	TRBV7-9	.	15	TRBJ2-3	CASSLNPGATDTQYF	TGTGCCAGCAGCTTAAATCCAGGGGCGACAGATACGCAGTATTTT
.	TRBV6-1	.	14	TRBJ2-2	CASSVDANTGELFF	TGTGCCAGCAGTGTGGACGCGAACACCGGGGAGCTGTTTTTT
.	TRBV6-4	.	13	TRBJ2-1	CASSYSASNEQFF	TGTGCCAGCTCTTACAGCGCTAGCAATGAGCAGTTCTTC
.	TRBV20-1	.	15	TRBJ2-7	CSANPGHGSSYEQYF	TGCAGTGCCAATCCGGGACACGGAAGCTCCTACGAGCAGTACTTC
many	TRBV29-1	TRBD2	20	TRBJ2-2	CSVGHYSGTSGRRNTGELFF	TGCAGCGTTGGTCATTACTCCGGGACTAGCGGGAGAAGGAACACCGGGGAGCTGTTTTTT
few	TRBV3-1	.	15	TRBJ2-5	CASSKSYSAQETQYF	TGTGCCAGCAGCAAGTCGTACAGTGCTCAAGAGACCCAGTACTTC
few	TRBV20-1	.	12	TRBJ2-7	CSATGRIYEQYF	TGCAGTGCCACTGGACGGATCTACGAGCAGTACTTC
many	TRBV7-8	TRBD1	15	TRBJ2-2	CASSLQLGQGGELFF	TGTGCCAGCAGCTTACAGCTGGGACAGGGCGGGGAGCTGTTTTTT
.	TRBV6-6	TRBD1	13	TRBJ1-5	CASSDREVRPQHF	TGTGCCAGCAGCGACAGGGAGGTTCGGCCCCAGCATTTT
.	TRBV20-1	TRBD1	14	TRBJ2-7	CSVPSGTGLDEQYF	TGCAGTGTTCCGTCCGGGACAGGGCTCGACGAGCAGTACTTC
few	TRBV5-1	.	16	TRBJ2-1	CASSLGQALLYNEQFF	TGCGCCAGCAGCTTGGGACAGGCCCTCCTCTACAATGAGCAGTTCTTC
.	TRBV25-1	.	14	TRBJ1-6	CASSEPLDGSPLHF	TGTGCCAGCAGTGAACCCCTGGATGGTTCACCCCTCCACTTT
few	TRBV21-1	.	15	TRBJ2-6	CASSKAQGKANVLTF	TGTGCCAGCAGCAAAGCCCAGGGTAAAGCCAACGTCCTGACTTTC
.	TRBV3-1	.	14	TRBJ1-1	CASATSVGNTEAFF	TGTGCCAGCGCCACCTCAGTGGGGAACACTGAAGCTTTCTTT
many	TRBV12-3/TRBV12-4	.	13	TRBJ1-5	CASSLFGGQPQHF	TGTGCCAGCAGTTTATTCGGAGGTCAGCCCCAGCATTTT
few	TRBV7-2	.	13	TRBJ1-2	CASSLGKGYGYTF	TGTGCCAGCAGCTTAGGAAAGGGATATGGCTACACCTTC
.	TRBV20-1	.	11	TRBJ2-7	CSASADYEQYF	TGCAGTGCAAGCGCGGACTACGAGCAGTACTTC